This TCR beta chain was obtained from a study of cytomegalovirus exposure and HLA in healthy donors (TCRdb year 2017). About the investigation overall: According to an earlier analysis of a few hundred of the donors, 150 million to 200 million T cells yielded 117 million unique TCR beta sequences and around 280 Gb of sequence data. An early release that covered approximately 600 HLA-typed donors contained approximately 300 gigabases of sequencing data and tens of millions of unique TCR sequences. The genetic ancestry cluster associated with self-reported Caucasian donors included around 76% of the roughly 410 genotyped donors. The study aimed to test whether cataloging public T cell receptors could reveal signatures of past pathogen exposure. The study used immunosequencing to profile the T cell repertoires of under 700 subjects and linked those repertoires to cytomegalovirus serostatus. Along with the roughly 700-subject first cohort, a separate validation cohort of over 90 different subjects was used. To predict cytomegalovirus infection status, the study combined high-throughput TCR immunosequencing, statistical association of individual TCRs with disease status, and machine learning. A later analysis re-examined previously published TCR beta repertoires from about 700 donors and added high-resolution HLA genotyping to investigate patterns of TCR occurrence. The later analysis used no new phenotypic data to find candidate immune exposures, relying instead on TCR beta sequences and their occurrence across donors. To decide whether each TCR beta V gene segment behaved as functional or pseudogenic, an earlier analysis of some 600 of the donors relied on high-throughput TCR beta sequencing. Alongside the repertoire data, information on donor age, sex, ethnicity and CMV serostatus was compiled. Genome-wide SNP genotypes for about 65% of the roughly 670 donors were used in a later genetic analysis, which treated that subset as a discovery cohort. Every repertoire in the discovery cohort had been generated on one and the same sequencing platform. HLA typing covered class I and class II loci at four-digit resolution. The number of typed donors differed by locus: roughly 629-640 for A, B, C, DRB1 and DQB1; 500 to 550 for DQA1; around 580 for DPA1; and some 430 for DPB1. Roughly 5 DR-DQ haplotypes were handled as single units for association and clustering, since linkage in the cohort was strong. Across under 500 genotyped donors of the cohort, an average of approximately 200,000 unique TCR beta nucleotide sequences per donor were sequenced, and roughly 18% of those sequences were non-productive. The study at large found these results: CMV serostatus was the only immune exposure information available for the cohort. According to a later analysis, parvovirus B19, influenza, CMV and Epstein-Barr virus appeared linked to several top co-occurrence clusters. Sequencing depth was assumed to be roughly uniform across donors in the presence/absence analyses, though that assumption may not hold. HLA typing was unavailable for some donors at each locus, so association tests used only the typed subset. Correlated functional status among segregating V segments might be attributable to linkage disequilibrium, but an unknown experimental factor could not be ruled out. Most CMV-associated TCR beta chains appeared to be HLA-restricted in a later analysis, and the HLA associations seemed to be driven largely by CMV exposure. A later genetic analysis reported fewer N-insertions in productive TCRs among donors in an Asian-associated ancestry cluster than the roughly 720-donor mean. A further reported finding was that TCR beta sequences accurately predicted the HLA-A and HLA-B alleles for most subjects in the first cohort. In a later analysis, HLA-associated TCR beta chains were found to be more clonally expanded and to have lower generation probabilities than equally common non-associated chains. A later genetic analysis associated a missense DCLRE1C variant with V-gene and J-gene trimming of TCR beta chains, and an independent cohort replicated the association. In an earlier analysis of over 550 of the donors, most TCR beta V segments were observed in productive rearrangements about 87% or about 30% of the time, broadly matching IMGT annotations. A cluster of highly shared sequence variants was judged likely to be a technical artifact of the sequencing pipeline. It was suggested by the authors that the approach could potentially be generalized to other disease states and immunological phenotypes. When HLA alleles, especially DR and DQ, strongly co-occurred, attributing TCR associations to individual alleles was difficult. The study listed 150 to 200 TCR beta chains as associated with cytomegalovirus. In vitro tests confirmed that a few of the cytomegalovirus-associated TCR beta chains recognize cytomegalovirus antigens. Most TCR sequences were observed very rarely across donors, whereas some public TCRs were present in many individuals. In this cohort, only TCR beta chains were sequenced, and detectable features were limited by the absence of alpha or paired-chain data. The earlier analysis of about 600 of the donors excluded seventeen rarely observed V segments, including chromosome 9 orphons, because counts were too low. The classifier was reported to diagnose cytomegalovirus status with high specificity and sensitivity in both the original cohort and the validation cohort. Specific HLA alleles were associated with 16,951 TCR beta sequences at a false discovery rate of 0.05 in a later analysis. Some IMGT-functional V segments, including TRBV6-2 and TRBV6-3, could not be told apart with the 87-base-pair reads, so those segments were excluded. In a later analysis, TCR association rates were found to vary across HLA loci, with the most associated TCRs seen for DRB1 alleles and the fewest for HLA-C alleles.

Libraries were built with the immunoSEQ multiplex PCR assay. The multiplex PCR relied on a mix of 60 forward primers for TCR Vbeta segments and 13 reverse primers for TCR Jbeta segments. Amplification of the CDR3 region of rearranged TCR beta genes was performed with a multiplex PCR assay on genomic DNA. Amplified TCR beta libraries were sequenced as 87-base-pair reads on the Illumina HiSeq System. In the source study's methods: Across the 640 or so repertoires, a later analysis counted roughly 84 million unique TCR beta chains, 9 million to 14 million of which were shared by at least two donors. To remove PCR and sequencing errors, raw reads were error-corrected and collapsed into unique sequences using a nearest-neighbor algorithm that merged closely related sequences. V, D and J gene segments were assigned by aligning CDR3 sequences to IMGT reference sequences. For a sequence to be retained, at least a six-nucleotide match to both a V gene segment and a J gene segment was required. A rearrangement counted as productive if the CDR3 had no stop codons and remained in frame with V and J, and every other rearrangement counted as non-productive. Following IMGT convention, CDR3 was defined as the stretch from the second conserved V-encoded cysteine to the conserved J-encoded phenylalanine. The earlier analysis of around 640 of the donors excluded sequences that lacked an unambiguous match to a single V gene segment. In an earlier analysis of around 590 of the donors, a V segment was called functional when productive rearrangements were above 56.7%, and segregating when the standard deviation between donors exceeded 5%. A statistical classification framework was built for diagnosing cytomegalovirus status from the catalog of TCR beta chain sequences. In a later analysis, V and J genes were assigned by comparing TCR nucleotide sequences against IMGT/GENE-DB human TR gene sequences. The TCRdist pipeline was used in a later analysis to assign CDR3 sequences and most-parsimonious VDJ recombination scenarios. In a later analysis, every TCR beta chain was defined by the combination of its CDR3 amino acid sequence and its V-gene family, and reads without a unique V-gene family were dropped. As a way to deal with suspected cross-contamination and a sequencing artifact, a later analysis dropped roughly 620 nucleotide sequences that were highly shared and had low generation probability. A later analysis calculated a clonal expansion index for each public chain from normalized within-repertoire ranks of inferred template counts. In a later analysis, generation probabilities were computed with a VDJ recombination model fitted to out-of-frame rearrangements, and the resulting probabilities were checked against IGoR. In a later analysis, TCR-TCR, TCR-HLA and TCR-CMV co-occurrence was scored with hypergeometric tests, and a repertoire-size bias correction was applied to TCR pairs. To estimate false discovery rates, a later analysis permuted the HLA or CMV assignments 20 times. In a later analysis, co-occurring TCRs were grouped using DBSCAN, with TCRdist sequence similarity added in when clustering inside HLA-allele-positive subsets. Repertoires with fewer than 30,000 or more than 120,000 public chains, plus five repertoires with anomalous nucleotide sharing, were excluded from co-occurrence clustering. Held by TCRdb, this immuneACCESS table contains in-frame sequences only and omits some clones. Under half of the omission traces to an unresolved V gene where checked; the cause of the rest is unknown. For V, J and clone size, that table is used; D and trimming come from the DNA. Present in this sample are 110,000 to 150,000 clones, 80% of which were seen just once. The ten top clones hold under 6% of the sample.

The cohort comprised around 700 healthy bone marrow donors. At the time of sampling, every cohort member was nominally healthy, though immune exposures that went unrecorded were likely present. The donor tested CMV seronegative, placing the donor among the 352 seronegative members of the cohort. Every donor gave a peripheral blood sample, and the peripheral blood mononuclear cells from that sample were used for TCR beta sequencing. Genomic DNA was extracted from the blood cell samples with the Qiagen DNeasy Blood Extraction Kit. The CDR3 goes from the cysteine to the phenylalanine over 15 residues. The DNA shown is the 45-base CDR3, in frame from base 1. Trimming accounts for 9 bases at V and 2 bases at J, while the number of junction bases matched to no gene is 11. Sequences SNHLY (CDR1) and FYNNEI (CDR2) are obtained from the germline V gene. This clone was observed a handful of times. It lacks a known antigen. It has no much larger one-base neighbor in the sample; base qualities were not kept.

The sequenced material came from PBMCs. The rearrangement combines TRBV2 with TRBJ2-7; 9 middle bases align to TRBD1. This TCR was recovered from a man aged 35-49 years in good health and CMV-seronegative. The CDR3 corresponds to CASSDGGQGTYEQYF. The DNA is TGTGCCAGTTCAGATGGGGGACAGGGAACCTACGAGCAGTACTTC.